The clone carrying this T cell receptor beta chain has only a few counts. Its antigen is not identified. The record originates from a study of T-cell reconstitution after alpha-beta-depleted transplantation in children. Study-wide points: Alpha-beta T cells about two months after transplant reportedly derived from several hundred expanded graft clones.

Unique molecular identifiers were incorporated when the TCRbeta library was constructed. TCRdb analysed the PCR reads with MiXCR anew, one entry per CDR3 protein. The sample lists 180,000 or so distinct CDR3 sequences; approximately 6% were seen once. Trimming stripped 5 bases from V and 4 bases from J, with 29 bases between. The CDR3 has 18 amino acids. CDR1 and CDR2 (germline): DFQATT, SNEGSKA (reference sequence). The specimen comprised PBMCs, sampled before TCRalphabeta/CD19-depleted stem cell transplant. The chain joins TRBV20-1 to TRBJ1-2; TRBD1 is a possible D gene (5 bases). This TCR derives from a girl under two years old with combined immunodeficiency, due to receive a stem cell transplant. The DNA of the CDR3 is TGCAGTGCTGGGAATTTGGGGGGGTCTCGCGGTTGGTCCTATGGCTACACCTTC. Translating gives CSAGNLGGSRGWSYGYTF.